The clone carrying this T cell receptor beta chain was seen repeatedly, ten times or more. The read comes to an end 3 residues before the CDR3 does, leaving the germline J gene to fill in the end. Here immunoSEQ multiplex PCR was the method, and the copy in TCRdb shows in-frame clones only, minus some. The record shows tens of thousands of clones for this sample, with no singletons present. These data come from a study of T cell clonality in common variable immunodeficiency. The CDR3 runs to 15 residues. The trim removed 6 bases at V and 7 bases at J, leaving 11 bases unmatched. Looked up from germline, CDR1 is SGHNT and CDR2 is YYREEE (reference sequence).

This receptor was taken from a person aged 18 to 75 in good health. The chain couples TRBV5-4 to TRBJ2-1; 9 positions match TRBD2. What was sequenced was peripheral blood mononuclear cells. The CDR3 spells CASTHSGSGLNEQFF. The CDR3 bases that were read are TGTGCCAGCACCCATAGCGGGAGTGGGTTAAATGAG.